This T cell receptor beta chain appears in the sequencing data of a study of tumor and adjacent non-tumor tissue in lung cancer. Findings of the study overall: Top 100 clones took a larger repertoire share in normal lung.

A modified ARM-PCR protocol with three rounds of nested PCR amplified TCRbeta. TCRdb reprocessed the multiplex PCR reads via MiXCR and lists one record per CDR3 protein. The sample yields approximately 150,000 distinct CDR3 sequences, 66% seen once. This sample's RNA came from whole unsorted tissue. The J segment lost 4 bases and the V segment lost 6 bases, leaving 8 bases of the junction unmatched. Looked up from germline, CDR1 is ENHRY and CDR2 is SYGVKD. CDR3 length equals 15 residues. In this sample, this clonotype turned up a few times. Its antigen remains unidentified. The receptor's source is a man aged 55 to 70 with small cell lung cancer. The rearrangement joins TRBV10-3 to TRBJ2-1, with 8 bases identical to TRBD2. The sequenced material came from lung tumor tissue. CDR3 nucleotide sequence: TGTGCCATCAGGGATACTAGCGGAAGTTACAATGAGCAGTTCTTC. It yields the protein CAIRDTSGSYNEQFF.